These 17 T cell receptor beta chains share one sample of origin, sequenced in a study of blood T cell repertoires in COVID-19. The data were produced by immunoSEQ multiplex PCR, yet TCRdb's version contains in-frame clones alone and is incomplete. The data show some 94,000 clones, with approximately 88% seen just once and roughly 18% held by the top ten. Source material: peripheral blood. These TCRs come from a woman in her sixties with COVID-19, enrolled during active disease.

This clone was detected only once. The chain recombines TRBV5-1 with TRBJ1-4; D gene ambiguous. The V and J ends lost 0 bases and 5 bases respectively, with 8 bases between them. This CDR3 comprises 14 residues. Per germline, CDR1 SGHRS and CDR2 YFSETQ. Here the CDR3 DNA reads TGCGCCAGCAGCTTGGACAGCACCAATGAAAAACTGTTTTTT. Its translation is CASSLDSTNEKLFF.

The chain links TRBV5-1 to TRBJ1-2, with D possibly matching TRBD1 (5 bases). CDR1 and CDR2 from the germline V gene are SGHRS and YFSETQ. The CDR3 sequence is 12 residues long. The ends were cut back, 2 bases at V and 4 bases at J, with 6 bases in the middle. The CDR3 is CASSFDSYGYTF. As DNA, the CDR3 is TGCGCCAGCAGCTTCGACAGCTATGGCTACACCTTC.

The chain links TRBV5-4 to TRBJ2-7, with a possible D match to TRBD2 (6 bases). Trimming left V 4 bases short and J 10 bases short, with 15 bases between. Germline V gives CDR1 SGHNT, CDR2 YYREEE (reference sequence). The CDR3 consists of 12 residues. The CDR3 is CASSGGLSNQYF. The CDR3 DNA follows: TGTGCCAGCAGCGGGGGACTCTCTAACCAGTACTTC. Variable domain in full (rest from reference TRBV5-4 and TRBJ2-7): ETGVTQSPTHLIKTRGQQVTLRCSSQSGHNTVSWYQQALGQGPQFIFQYYREEENGRGNFPPRFSGLQFPNYSSELNVNALELDDSALYLCASSGGLSNQYFGPGTRLTVT.

This chain connects TRBV28 to TRBJ1-2, with unresolved D. Germline V CDR1 and CDR2: MDHEN, SYDVKM. The CDR3 extends over 12 amino acids. V was cut by 5 bases and J by 4 bases, with 8 bases left in between. CDR3 in DNA: TGTGCCAGCAGTCTGGCCCTCTATGGCTACACCTTC. It encodes CASSLALYGYTF.

V usage is TRBV2 and J usage is TRBJ1-6; the D is unclear. From germline, CDR1 is SNHLY and CDR2 FYNNEI. The V end was cut by 2 bases, the J end by 7 bases, with 9 bases between. This CDR3 has 14 amino acids. The CDR3 loop is CASSETGLNSPLHF. The CDR3 nucleotides read TGTGCCAGCAGTGAAACCGGGTTAAATTCACCCCTCCACTTT.

J is TRBJ2-5 and V is TRBV13, with no clear D. The CDR3 is 13 residues long. Germline values: CDR1 PRHDT, CDR2 FYEKMQ (reference sequence). Trimming removed 5 bases at V and 5 bases at J, with 12 bases between. DNA of the CDR3: TGTGCCAGCAGCCAAACCCTCAGGGAGACCCAGTACTTC. The encoded protein is CASSQTLRETQYF.

The V gene is TRBV11-2, the J gene TRBJ2-1; D is possibly TRBD2 (5 bases). CDR3 length: 16 amino acids. Germline V gene sequence: CDR1 SGHAT, CDR2 FQNNGV. V lost 1 base and J 9 bases, leaving 19 bases between the germline ends. The CDR3 here is CASSLALGSMSVEQFF. In DNA form, the CDR3 reads TGTGCCAGCAGCTTAGCTCTAGGGAGTATGAGCGTTGAGCAGTTCTTC.

The chain has TRBV30 and TRBJ2-5; 15 bases agree with TRBD2. Germline assignment: CDR1 GTSNPN and CDR2 SVGIG (reference sequence). The J segment lost 5 bases and the V segment lost 1 base, leaving 2 bases of the junction unmatched. The CDR3 has 15 residues. The CDR3 region has the DNA TGTGCCTGGAGTGAGGGACTAGCGGGGGGTGAGACCCAGTACTTC. Translation: CAWSEGLAGGETQYF.

V and J are TRBV30 and TRBJ1-2, with unresolved D. CDR1 and CDR2 from the germline V gene are GTSNPN and SVGIG (reference sequence). Trimming pared 8 bases from V and 4 bases from J, leaving 17 bases between. This CDR3 is 13 amino acids long. The CDR3 bases are TGTGCCGGGTGGAGCACCGGTCTCTATGGCTACACCTTC. This translates into CAGWSTGLYGYTF.

V and J are TRBV6-6 and TRBJ2-5, with D possibly TRBD2 on 6 matching bases. CDR1 is MNHNY and CDR2 is SVGAGI in the germline V gene (reference sequence). This CDR3 contains 15 residues. V gave up 2 bases and J gave up 1 base, with 11 bases separating them. CDR3 protein: CASSYLGTFQETQYF. The CDR3 nucleotides are TGTGCCAGCAGTTACCTCGGGACTTTCCAAGAGACCCAGTACTTC.

CDR3 sequence: CASSSSLPEAFF. CDR3 nucleotides: TGTGCCAGTAGTAGCAGTCTTCCTGAAGCTTTCTTT. The rearrangement joins TRBV19 to TRBJ1-1; D gene ambiguous. V shed 4 bases and J shed 6 bases, with 9 bases lying between them. The CDR3 is 12 residues long. CDR1 LNHDA and CDR2 SQIVND come from the germline V gene (reference sequence).

This clone showed up just once. The rearrangement links TRBV24-1 to TRBJ2-1; tentatively, D is TRBD1 (5 bases). Between the trimmed V and J ends, which lost 4 bases and 0 bases, there was a span of 12 bases. From germline, CDR1 is KGHDR and CDR2 SFDVKD. The CDR3 has 16 amino acids. The CDR3 reads CATSDLDTYSYNEQFF. DNA of the CDR3: TGTGCCACCAGTGACCTGGACACCTACTCCTACAATGAGCAGTTCTTC.

V and J are TRBV24-1 and TRBJ2-5; tentatively, D is TRBD1 (6 bases). The germline CDR1 and CDR2 sequences are KGHDR and SFDVKD. Trimming pared 3 bases from V and 7 bases from J, leaving 14 bases between. The CDR3 covers 14 residues. The CDR3 DNA sequence: TGTGCCACCAGTGATGCGAGACAGGCGGGGACCCAGTACTTC. Protein product: CATSDARQAGTQYF.

The chain joins TRBV11-2 to TRBJ1-2, with TRBD1 matching over 10 bases. After removal of 6 bases from V and 7 bases from J, the junction contained 14 bases not matched to a gene. CDR3 length: 16 amino acids. Looked up from germline, CDR1 is SGHAT and CDR2 is FQNNGV. The CDR3 loop reads CASSRSRQGARGGYTF. Here the CDR3 DNA reads TGTGCCAGCAGTAGAAGTAGACAGGGGGCAAGAGGTGGCTACACCTTC.

The rearrangement joins TRBV27 to TRBJ1-5, with a possible D match to TRBD1 (6 bases). Per the germline V gene, CDR1 is MNHEY and CDR2 is SMNVEV (reference sequence). CDR3 length: 13 residues. V lost 6 bases to trimming and J lost 2 bases, with 8 bases between them. CDR3: CASRQGGNQPQHF. CDR3 DNA: TGTGCCAGCAGACAGGGTGGCAATCAGCCCCAGCATTTT.

V and J are TRBV11-2 and TRBJ2-7, with 8 bases that match TRBD2. The V gene end was trimmed by 6 bases and the J gene end by 5 bases; junction bases not matched to a gene: 9. Looked up from germline, CDR1 is SGHAT and CDR2 is FQNNGV. The CDR3 extends over 14 amino acids. The CDR3 sequence is CASSPTGGSNEQYF. CDR3 coding DNA: TGTGCCAGCAGTCCAACGGGGGGGTCTAACGAGCAGTACTTC. Drawing the rest from reference TRBV11-2 and TRBJ2-7, the complete variable domain is EAGVAQSPRYKIIEKRQSVAFWCNPISGHATLYWYQQILGQGPKLLIQFQNNGVVDDSQLPKDRFSAERLKGVDSTLKIQPAKLEDSAVYLCASSPTGGSNEQYFGPGTRLTVT.

The CDR3 DNA follows: TGTGCCTGGAGTGGGGGACTAGCGGGGCAAGAGACCCAGTACTTC. It translates to CAWSGGLAGQETQYF. The chain is built from TRBV30 and TRBJ2-5; 13 bases align to TRBD2. Trimming at V came to 1 base and at J to 2 bases, leaving 1 base not matched to a gene. Germline CDR1 and CDR2: GTSNPN and SVGIG (reference sequence). The CDR3 runs to 15 residues.